This T cell receptor beta chain comes out of a study of T cell responses to AZD1222 COVID-19 vaccine. Notes on the study in general: Reports indicate that nearly half of spike-specific TCRs are directed at unmutated variant regions. Repertoire sampling was restricted to post-peak T cell response timepoints. Clonal diversity was possibly underestimated; the donors were predominantly white British and more often female. Baseline serostatus was positive in only 5 to 7 AZD1222 recipients.

V lost 4 bases to trimming and J lost 5 bases, with 11 bases between them. Germline CDR1 KGHDR, CDR2 SFDVKD. The CDR3 is 13 residues long. This clone showed up just a few times. Antigen unknown. TCRdb's copy holds only in-frame clones and misses some; the assay was immunoSEQ multiplex PCR. This table has some 150,000 clones, around 90% appearing once. The V gene is TRBV24-1, the J gene TRBJ2-7; tentatively, D is TRBD2 (6 bases). This clonotype was sampled from an adult who received the MenACWY meningococcal vaccine as a control. The sequencing here drew on peripheral blood, taken 28 days after the second dose of the MenACWY control vaccine. The DNA for the CDR3 is TGTGCCACCAGTGAAGCCGAGCGGGACGAGCAGTACTTC. Translation gives CATSEAERDEQYF.